The present TCR beta chain was sequenced within a study of cytomegalovirus exposure and HLA in healthy donors. Study conclusions and caveats: Reports credit the classifier with highly specific, highly sensitive diagnosis of cytomegalovirus status.

The CDR3 is 15 residues long. The germline gives CDR1 MNHNY, CDR2 SVGAGI (reference sequence). With 6 bases removed from V and 1 base from J, the gap between germline ends came to 15 bases. The PCR was carried out with 60 Vbeta primers and 13 Jbeta primers. Repertoires were generated with immunoSEQ multiplex PCR, while TCRdb's copy carries only in-frame clones and drops some. The repertoire holds over 150,000 clones, with about 82% as singletons. Regarding this clone: Its cognate antigen is unknown.

Sequences were obtained from PBMCs. The chain carries TRBV6-6 and TRBJ1-1, with a tentative D call TRBD1 (6 bases). The clonotype comes from a woman in her 50s in good health and CMV-seropositive. The CDR3 is CASRGPQGWNTEAFF. CDR3 nucleotide sequence: TGTGCCAGCAGAGGACCCCAGGGGTGGAACACTGAAGCTTTCTTT.